The 7 T cell receptor beta chains below come from one sample, sequenced in a study of T cells in Graves' hyperthyroidism and ophthalmopathy. Amplified TCR beta CDR3 regions derived from RNA transcripts. RT-PCR in the first round (using the HTBI primer set) targeted the TCR CDR3. TCRdb redid the calling of the multiplex PCR reads with MiXCR, one entry per CDR3 protein. The sample lists some 500,000 distinct CDR3 sequences, roughly 15% seen once, with roughly 29% in the top ten. Sequenced: blood. The origin of the receptors is a woman aged 25 to 39 with Graves' ophthalmopathy.

This clonotype has a count of ten or more. The rearrangement uses TRBV11-2 and TRBJ2-2; 8 nucleotides align to TRBD2. The germline CDR1 and CDR2 sequences are SGHAT and FQNNGV. The V gene end was trimmed by 5 bases and the J gene end by 4 bases; junction bases not matched to a gene: 6. The CDR3 runs 15 residues. CDR3 amino acids: CASSRGLAGTGELFF. In nucleotides, the CDR3 is TGTGCCAGCAGCCGAGGACTAGCCGGCACCGGGGAGCTGTTTTTT.

The V and J genes are TRBV19 and TRBJ2-7; the match to TRBD2 covers 7 bases. Germline lookup yields CDR1 LNHDA and CDR2 SQIVND (reference sequence). The J segment lost 9 bases and the V segment lost 3 bases, leaving 11 bases of the junction unmatched. The CDR3 covers 14 residues. This CDR3 is CASSIAGVNGVQYF. CDR3 coding DNA: TGTGCCAGTAGTATCGCGGGGGTAAACGGAGTGCAGTACTTC.

This rearrangement joins TRBV7-3 to TRBJ1-6; TRBD1 might be the D (5 bases). The V gene's germline CDR1 is SGHTA and CDR2 FQGTGA. V was shortened by 2 bases and J by 7 bases, with 15 bases between the two germline ends. CDR3 length: 16 amino acids. CDR3 nucleotides: TGTGCCAGCAGCTTAGGGGGTGGGCAGACGAATTCACCCCTCCACTTT. Its protein is CASSLGGGQTNSPLHF.

This clonotype has ten or more counts. The V gene is TRBV7-2, the J gene TRBJ1-1; D is unclear. V gave up 4 bases and J gave up 1 base, with 7 bases separating them. The CDR3 is made up of 13 amino acids. Germline V gene lookup returns CDR1 SGHTA and CDR2 FQGNSA. CDR3 DNA sequence: TGTGCCAGCAGCTCCCCGGAGAACACTGAAGCTTTCTTT. It is translated as CASSSPENTEAFF.

This clonotype has ten or more counts. This chain uses TRBV6-2 or TRBV6-3 with TRBJ1-1; 8 nucleotides match TRBD1. The V and J ends lost 7 bases and 10 bases, in that order; junction bases with no gene match: 11. This CDR3 has 13 amino acids. The V gene's germline CDR1 is MNHEY and CDR2 SVGEGT. CDR3 residues: CASNGGQGRVAFF. In DNA form, the CDR3 reads TGTGCCAGCAACGGAGGACAGGGTCGCGTAGCTTTCTTT.

This clonotype showed up just once. The CDR3 is CASSLTQGLEQFF. CDR3 in DNA: TGTGCCAGTAGTCTAACACAGGGGTTGGAGCAGTTCTTC. The chain carries TRBV19 and TRBJ2-1, with 7 bases fitting TRBD1. V gave up 5 bases and J gave up 10 bases; unmatched junction bases: 8. This CDR3 has 13 residues. The germline gives CDR1 LNHDA, CDR2 SQIVND (reference sequence).

This clonotype occurred many times. The chain's CDR3 is CASSDFSGSRAHEQYF. CDR3 bases: TGTGCCAGCAGTGACTTCAGCGGGAGCCGTGCCCACGAGCAGTACTTC. This chain links TRBV6-2 or TRBV6-3 with TRBJ2-7; TRBD2 agrees at 8 bases. J was trimmed by 5 bases and V by 5 bases; bases with no gene match: 14. Germline values: CDR1 MNHEY, CDR2 SVGEGT. There are 16 residues in the CDR3.